These 22 T cell receptor beta chains were all obtained from the same sample, sequenced in a study of identical twins. MiXCR was run by TCRdb on the 5' RACE reads, yielding one entry per CDR3 protein. The sample lists 1.5 million to 2 million distinct CDR3 sequences, around 33% occurring once. Sequenced sample: cord blood. The receptors here all came from a newborn girl in good health.

This clonotype has a handful of counts. The J gene is TRBJ2-4, the V gene TRBV5-6, with 9 bases lining up with TRBD1. Trimming cost V 4 bases and J 0 bases; bases outside gene matches: 5. The germline gives CDR1 SGHDT, CDR2 YYEEEE. The length of the CDR3 is 16 residues. The CDR3 coding sequence is TGTGCCAGCAGCAGCTACAGGGGGCTAGCCAAAAACATTCAGTACTTC. Translated, it gives CASSSYRGLAKNIQYF.

The chain carries TRBV29-1 and TRBJ1-1; D gene unclear. The germline V and J ends were trimmed by 3 bases and 2 bases, with 7 bases remaining between them. The CDR3 sequence is 12 residues long. Germline CDR1 is SQVTM and CDR2 is ANQGSEA. The CDR3 protein is CSVERINTEAFF. The DNA of the CDR3 is TGCAGCGTTGAGCGTATCAACACTGAAGCTTTCTTT.

The gene calls are TRBV12-3 or TRBV12-4 and TRBJ1-1, with 7 bases aligning to TRBD1. Trimming at V came to 6 bases and at J to 5 bases, leaving 9 bases not matched to a gene. This CDR3 has 14 residues. CDR3 sequence reads: CASRPFTGDTEAFF. The CDR3 DNA is TGTGCCAGCAGGCCGTTCACAGGGGATACTGAAGCTTTCTTT.

The chain links TRBV7-9 to TRBJ1-1, with a weak D call TRBD1 (6 bases). The CDR3 is 15 residues long. V lost 2 bases to trimming and J lost 4 bases, with 14 bases between them. The V gene's germline CDR1 is SEHNR and CDR2 FQNEAQ (reference sequence). In DNA, the CDR3 is TGTGCCAGCAGCTTATACCCCGACAGGTCCACTGAAGCTTTCTTT. Protein sequence: CASSLYPDRSTEAFF.

V gene TRBV3-1 combines with J gene TRBJ2-4; D perhaps matches TRBD1 (6 bases). The J call is doubtful: the DNA matches TRBJ2-7 better. Germline lookup yields CDR1 LGHDT and CDR2 YNNKEL (reference sequence). The CDR3 spans 13 residues. As DNA, the CDR3 is TGTGCCAGCAGCCTCGACAGGTTTGACGAGCAGTACTTC. Translation: CASSLDRFDEQYF.

In this sample, this clonotype turned up many times. This chain links TRBV5-1 with TRBJ1-1, with D unresolved. Trimming removed 1 base at V and 1 base at J, with 8 bases between. This CDR3 comprises 14 residues. CDR1 SGHRS and CDR2 YFSETQ come from the germline V gene. Written as DNA, the CDR3 is TGCGCCAGCAGCTTGCAACACCCGAACACTGAAGCTTTCTTT. Amino acid sequence: CASSLQHPNTEAFF.

This clonotype was counted between two and nine times. This CDR3 is CASSLTLGLTDGSHIQYF. Here the CDR3 DNA reads TGTGCCAGCAGCTTAACTCTGGGGTTAACGGACGGGAGCCACATTCAGTACTTC. The gene calls are TRBV11-2 and TRBJ2-4; D possibly corresponds to TRBD2 (6 bases). Germline CDR1 and CDR2: SGHAT and FQNNGV. CDR3 size: 18 residues. V lost 2 bases, J lost 8 bases, and 25 bases lay in between.

Here the CDR3 DNA reads TGCAGTGCTAGAGGGTGGACTAGCGGCAGCACAGATACGCAGTATTTT. It is translated as CSARGWTSGSTDTQYF. V is TRBV20-1 and J is TRBJ2-3; 10 nucleotides line up with TRBD2. This CDR3 has 16 residues. Germline V gene sequence: CDR1 DFQATT, CDR2 SNEGSKA (reference sequence). The J segment lost 0 bases and the V segment lost 1 base, leaving 4 bases of the junction unmatched.

The CDR3 DNA reads as TGTGCCAGCAGTTTACCGGACAGGGTCTCCTACGAGCAGTACTTC. It specifies CASSLPDRVSYEQYF. The chain recombines TRBV27 with TRBJ2-7; TRBD1 aligns across 8 bases. CDR1 is MNHEY and CDR2 is SMNVEV in the germline V gene (reference sequence). V was pared by 2 bases and J by 0 bases, with 3 bases of the junction left unmatched. This CDR3 region has 15 residues.

CDR3 residues: CASTLTGFSYEQYF. In DNA, the CDR3 is TGTGCCAGCACCCTAACAGGGTTCTCCTACGAGCAGTACTTC. This chain links TRBV28 with TRBJ2-7, with D perhaps TRBD1 (6 bases). The germline V and J ends were trimmed by 7 bases and 0 bases, with 13 bases remaining between them. The CDR3 contains 14 residues. Germline-derived CDR1 and CDR2 are MDHEN and SYDVKM.

The chain is built from TRBV27 and TRBJ2-6; TRBD2 might be the D (5 bases). With 1 base removed from V and 4 bases from J, the gap between germline ends came to 8 bases. Germline CDR1 is MNHEY and CDR2 is SMNVEV (reference sequence). The CDR3 runs to 15 residues. CDR3 bases: TGTGCCAGCAGTTTATTTCCGGGGGGGGCCAACGTCCTGACTTTC. Translating gives CASSLFPGGANVLTF.

V is TRBV2 and J is TRBJ1-2; 8 positions agree with TRBD1. With 6 bases clipped from V and 6 bases from J, the junction kept 6 bases outside the gene matches. The CDR3 is made up of 13 amino acids. CDR1 SNHLY and CDR2 FYNNEI come from the germline V gene. In nucleotides, the CDR3 is TGTGCCAGCAGGGAGCAGGGGGCGGATGGCTACACCTTC. Translation: CASREQGADGYTF.

This clonotype was seen more than once but under ten times. This chain links TRBV10-3 with TRBJ2-1; D remains unclear. This CDR3 is 11 amino acids long. CDR1 is ENHRY, CDR2 SYGVKD, per germline. With 2 bases removed from V and 8 bases from J, the gap between germline ends came to 4 bases. This chain's CDR3 is CAISERDEQFF. In nucleotides, the CDR3 is TGTGCCATCAGTGAGAGGGATGAGCAGTTCTTC.

V and J are TRBV27 and TRBJ2-5; D remains unclear. The V gene's germline CDR1 is MNHEY and CDR2 SMNVEV (reference sequence). This CDR3 is built from 16 residues. V was clipped by 6 bases and J by 0 bases, with 17 bases between them. CDR3 loop: CASRPTILVYQETQYF. The CDR3 DNA follows: TGTGCCAGCAGACCGACCATCCTAGTTTACCAAGAGACCCAGTACTTC.

The sample holds a few counts of this clonotype. The rearrangement joins TRBV5-5 to TRBJ2-1; D not certain. The CDR3 is 13 amino acids. In germline, CDR1 is SGHKS, CDR2 YYEKEE (reference sequence). Trimming pared 0 bases from V and 11 bases from J, leaving 12 bases between. DNA for the CDR3: TGTGCCAGCAGCTTGGCCTCCAAAGAAAAGCAGTTCTTC. This codes for CASSLASKEKQFF.

The J gene is TRBJ1-5, the V gene TRBV4-1; maybe TRBD1 (6 bases). Trimming took off 4 bases at V and 5 bases at J, with 15 bases between the two ends. The germline CDR1 and CDR2 sequences are MGHRA and YSYEKL. There are 15 residues in the CDR3. Written as DNA, the CDR3 is TGCGCCAGCAGCCTTATACAGGGTGCATATCAGCCCCAGCATTTT. Its translation is CASSLIQGAYQPQHF.

This sequence joins TRBV5-6 and TRBJ1-2, with D tentatively TRBD1 (5 bases). The CDR3 runs 14 residues. Germline CDR1 SGHDT, CDR2 YYEEEE. V lost 2 bases, J lost 8 bases, and 16 bases lay in between. This CDR3 reads CASSFARGARGYTF. In DNA form, the CDR3 reads TGTGCCAGCAGCTTTGCCCGGGGCGCAAGGGGCTACACCTTC.

The chain couples TRBV9 to TRBJ2-1; D uncertain. The CDR3 is 12 amino acids. The germline V gene has CDR1 SGDLS and CDR2 YYNGEE. The V end was cut by 10 bases, the J end by 6 bases, with 14 bases between. Here the CDR3 DNA reads TGTGCCGGCAACGAGGCAATCAATGAGCAGTTCTTC. It translates to CAGNEAINEQFF.

This chain links TRBV4-1 with TRBJ2-7; no clear D. Deletions cut 0 bases from V and 5 bases from J, with 11 bases between. Looked up from germline, CDR1 is MGHRA and CDR2 is YSYEKL. The CDR3 is made up of 14 amino acids. DNA of the CDR3: TGCGCCAGCAGCCAAGATCCCCGGGTGCACGAGCAGTACTTC. As protein: CASSQDPRVHEQYF.

V and J are TRBV20-1 and TRBJ1-6, with D uncertain. Germline CDR1 is DFQATT and CDR2 is SNEGSKA (reference sequence). Trimming pared 4 bases from V and 7 bases from J, leaving 14 bases between. The CDR3 runs to 14 residues. The DNA for the CDR3 is TGCAGTGCTACCCAATGGCAGCCCAATTCACCCCTCCACTTT. It codes for CSATQWQPNSPLHF.

This clonotype was recorded at least ten times. The junction departs from germline at one end; a sequencing error may be responsible. The chain recombines TRBV5-1 with TRBJ2-1; 12 nucleotides align to TRBD1. The germline V gene has CDR1 SGHRS and CDR2 YFSETQ. This CDR3 has 15 residues. CDR3 in DNA: TGTGCCAGCAGTTTCCGGGACAGGGGGCTCAATGAGCAGTTCTTC. This codes for CASSFRDRGLNEQFF.

The chain is built from TRBV28 and TRBJ2-5, with 12 bases aligning to TRBD1. The ends lost 2 bases at V and 0 bases at J; junction bases unmatched: 1. The germline V gene has CDR1 MDHEN and CDR2 SYDVKM. The CDR3 runs 16 residues. In DNA, the CDR3 is TGTGCCAGCAGTTTAGGGGACAGGGGGCACCAAGAGACCCAGTACTTC. Its translation: CASSLGDRGHQETQYF.